A single sample is the source of the 23 T cell receptor beta chains below, sequenced in a study of shared clonotypes between healthy human individuals. Some clones are missing from TCRdb's copy, which holds only in-frame ones; the method was immunoSEQ multiplex PCR. Of around 2.3 million clones listed, approximately 96% are singletons. The sample comprised naive CD4+ T cells sorted from blood. Described subset: CD45RA+ positively selected. The receptor source for this set is a man aged 18 to 29 in good health.

Of note for this clone: This sample also contains other DNA sequences that code for the same CDR3. The rearrangement links TRBV18 to TRBJ1-2; D remains ambiguous. CDR1 is KGHSH and CDR2 is LQKENI in the germline V gene. Trimming cost V 2 bases and J 8 bases, with 12 bases left between them. CDR3 length: 13 amino acids. In DNA, the CDR3 is TGTGCCAGCTCACCAGATAGGGATCTCGGCTACACCTTC. It codes for CASSPDRDLGYTF.

The J gene is TRBJ2-5, the V gene TRBV6-1; TRBD2 aligns across 10 bases. Matching the DNA end better, TRBJ2-7 makes the J call doubtful. CDR3 length: 16 residues. Looked up from germline, CDR1 is MNHNS and CDR2 is SASEGT. The CDR3 protein is CASSGPGLAEPYEQYF. Written as DNA, the CDR3 is TGTGCCAGCAGTGGACCTGGACTAGCGGAGCCCTACGAGCAGTACTTC.

This clone was observed a single time. V usage is TRBV6-5 and J usage is TRBJ2-4; no clear D gene. V gave up 8 bases and J gave up 0 bases, with 8 bases separating them. Germline V gene sequence: CDR1 MNHEY, CDR2 SVGAGI. The CDR3 covers 13 residues. The CDR3 nucleotides are TGTGCCAGCCACAGCTTAGCCAAAAACATTCAGTACTTC. It codes for CASHSLAKNIQYF.

On this clone itself: The same CDR3 can be traced to other DNA sequences in this sample. The chain employs TRBV5-1 and TRBJ2-7, with 11 bases matching TRBD1. V shed 4 bases and J 3 bases; nucleotides not matched to a gene: 6. The germline V gene encodes CDR1 SGHRS and CDR2 YFSETQ. The CDR3 loop spans 15 amino acids. The CDR3 sequence: CASSLGTGGGYEQYF. The CDR3, as DNA: TGCGCCAGCAGCCTGGGGACAGGGGGTGGCTACGAGCAGTACTTC.

The chain combines TRBV5-6 with TRBJ1-2, with 9 bases fitting TRBD1. CDR3 length: 18 residues. V shed 0 bases, J shed 4 bases, and the junction held 13 bases outside the gene matches. Germline V gene sequence: CDR1 SGHDT, CDR2 YYEEEE. CDR3 amino acids: CASSLAGTGTRPSYGYTF. CDR3 bases: TGTGCCAGCAGCTTGGCCGGGACAGGGACTAGACCCTCCTATGGCTACACCTTC.

The chain links TRBV6-6 to TRBJ1-2, with TRBD1 as a possible D gene (6 bases). Trimming stripped 6 bases from V and 4 bases from J, with 18 bases between. The CDR3 length is 15 residues. Germline V gives CDR1 MNHNY, CDR2 SVGAGI (reference sequence). DNA for the CDR3: TGTGCCAGCAGCCACCTACAGGGAAGTCCCTATGGCTACACCTTC. Encoded protein: CASSHLQGSPYGYTF.

This chain connects TRBV19 to TRBJ2-7, with 8 bases fitting TRBD1. Per the germline V gene, CDR1 is LNHDA and CDR2 is SQIVND (reference sequence). With V trimmed by 5 bases and J by 3 bases, 15 bases remained unmatched. The CDR3 has 17 amino acids. CDR3 coding DNA: TGTGCCAGTAGTCTAACAAGATCTCGGACAGGGTACTACGAGCAGTACTTC. This gives the protein CASSLTRSRTGYYEQYF.

This clone was observed a single time. The V gene is TRBV20-1, the J gene TRBJ2-7, with no clear D. Looked up from germline, CDR1 is DFQATT and CDR2 is SNEGSKA (reference sequence). This CDR3 spans 11 amino acids. Between the trimmed V and J ends, which lost 6 bases and 4 bases, there was a span of 10 bases. CDR3: CSARFGYEQYF. CDR3 sequence (DNA): TGCAGTGCGCGGTTCGGATACGAGCAGTACTTC.

The rearrangement uses TRBV4-3 and TRBJ1-1; no firm D call. This CDR3 is 15 amino acids long. In germline, CDR1 is LGHNA, CDR2 YSLEER. Trimming removed 1 base from V and 9 bases from J, with 18 bases in between. The CDR3 here is CASSQGVDIPGKAFF. CDR3 coding DNA: TGCGCCAGCAGCCAAGGGGTTGATATCCCGGGGAAAGCTTTCTTT.

This chain uses TRBV6-5 with TRBJ2-7, with D possibly TRBD2 on 5 matching bases. V was trimmed by 0 bases and J by 2 bases, leaving 8 bases between them. This CDR3 is built from 14 residues. Germline loops: CDR1 MNHEY, CDR2 SVGAGI. The CDR3 sequence is CASSYSPLAYEQYF. The CDR3 DNA reads as TGTGCCAGCAGTTACTCCCCACTAGCCTACGAGCAGTACTTC.

V and J are TRBV7-9 and TRBJ1-1; D is possibly TRBD1 (5 bases). The CDR3 length is 15 residues. V lost 3 bases and J 0 bases, leaving 11 bases between the germline ends. CDR1 and CDR2 from the germline V gene are SEHNR and FQNEAQ (reference sequence). CDR3: CASSFGTAMNTEAFF. As DNA, the CDR3 is TGTGCCAGCAGCTTCGGGACGGCTATGAACACTGAAGCTTTCTTT.

The chain uses TRBV29-1 and TRBJ1-3; D ambiguous. The V and J ends lost 7 bases and 4 bases respectively, with 8 bases between them. The CDR3 is 11 residues long. Germline V gene sequence: CDR1 SQVTM, CDR2 ANQGSEA. CDR3 sequence reads: CSAKWGNTIYF. As DNA, the CDR3 is TGCAGCGCAAAGTGGGGAAACACCATATATTTT.

This chain uses TRBV5-6 with TRBJ2-7; no reliable D call. Per germline, CDR1 SGHDT and CDR2 YYEEEE. V lost 1 base and J 3 bases, leaving 11 bases between the germline ends. This CDR3 is built from 14 residues. The CDR3 sequence is CASSLRFKGYEQYF. In nucleotides, the CDR3 is TGTGCCAGCAGCTTGAGGTTTAAGGGCTACGAGCAGTACTTC.

The chain links TRBV28 to TRBJ1-6; TRBD1 matches 7 bases. CDR3 length: 16 residues. Germline assignment: CDR1 MDHEN and CDR2 SYDVKM. V lost 7 bases and J lost 4; bases outside the gene matches: 10. The CDR3 sequence: CASIEGQSVYNSPLHF. The CDR3 nucleotides read TGTGCCAGCATTGAGGGACAGTCCGTTTATAATTCACCCCTCCACTTT.

A single count supports this clone. The J gene is TRBJ2-1, the V gene TRBV4-1, with 9 bases fitting TRBD2. Per the germline V gene, CDR1 is MGHRA and CDR2 is YSYEKL. This CDR3 is 17 amino acids long. V was pared by 4 bases and J by 6 bases, with 13 bases of the junction left unmatched. In DNA form, the CDR3 reads TGCGCCAGCAGCCCCCAGCCACTAGCGGGCCCCCGCAATGAGCAGTTCTTC. Translating gives CASSPQPLAGPRNEQFF.

This clone has more than one count but fewer than ten. V and J are TRBV6-1 and TRBJ1-4; D not resolved. The CDR3 has 13 residues. The V end was cut by 7 bases, the J end by 8 bases, with 14 bases between. Germline values: CDR1 MNHNS, CDR2 SASEGT. The CDR3 sequence: CASTGVGWEKLFF. CDR3 DNA sequence: TGTGCCAGCACCGGGGTTGGGTGGGAAAAACTGTTTTTT.

The J gene is TRBJ1-3, the V gene TRBV5-1, with TRBD1 matching 7 bases. This CDR3 is 16 amino acids long. Germline assignment: CDR1 SGHRS and CDR2 YFSETQ. V trimming: 4 bases; J trimming: 0 bases; junction bases outside the gene matches: 7. CDR3: CASSGGQASSGNTIYF. DNA of the CDR3: TGCGCCAGCAGCGGAGGACAGGCTAGCTCTGGAAACACCATATATTTT. The full variable domain, completed using reference TRBV5-1 and TRBJ1-3, is KAGVTQTPRYLIKTRGQQVTLSCSPISGHRSVSWYQQTPGQGLQFLFEYFSETQRNKGNFPGRFSGRQFSNSRSEMNVSTLELGDSALYLCASSGGQASSGNTIYFGEGSWLTVV.

This clone turned up a few times. The chain has TRBV9 and TRBJ2-7; D possibly corresponds to TRBD1 (6 bases). The length of the CDR3 is 13 residues. Germline V lookup: CDR1 SGDLS, CDR2 YYNGEE. Trimming took off 4 bases at V and 0 bases at J, with 8 bases between the two ends. The CDR3 here is CASSRQDSYEQYF. CDR3 coding DNA: TGTGCCAGCAGCCGACAGGACTCCTACGAGCAGTACTTC.

The chain is built from TRBV6-6 and TRBJ2-7; D uncertain. CDR3 length: 14 amino acids. From germline, CDR1 is MNHNY and CDR2 SVGAGI (reference sequence). V was trimmed by 6 bases and J by 2 bases, leaving 14 bases between them. CDR3: CASSPRLGTYEQYF. CDR3 in DNA: TGTGCCAGCAGCCCGCGACTGGGGACCTACGAGCAGTACTTC.

This sequence joins TRBV29-1 and TRBJ2-2, with 7 bases matching TRBD2. V lost 6 bases and J lost 0; bases outside the gene matches: 10. CDR3 length: 16 amino acids. Germline V lookup: CDR1 SQVTM, CDR2 ANQGSEA. CDR3 residues: CSVGGRATSNTGELFF. The CDR3, as DNA: TGCAGCGTCGGGGGGAGAGCCACATCGAACACCGGGGAGCTGTTTTTT.

V usage is TRBV5-6 and J usage is TRBJ2-5, with no clear D. This CDR3 is built from 14 residues. The germline V and J ends were trimmed by 1 base and 2 bases, with 9 bases remaining between them. Germline CDR1 and CDR2: SGHDT and YYEEEE. The CDR3 bases are TGTGCCAGCAGCTTGTATGGAAAACAAGAGACCCAGTACTTC. It yields the protein CASSLYGKQETQYF. Filled out from reference TRBV5-6 and TRBJ2-5, the complete variable domain reads DAGVTQSPTHLIKTRGQQVTLRCSPKSGHDTVSWYQQALGQGPQFIFQYYEEEERQRGNFPDRFSGHQFPNYSSELNVNALLLGDSALYLCASSLYGKQETQYFGPGTRLLVL.

The chain couples TRBV6-1 to TRBJ2-3; D might be TRBD1 (5 bases). Germline V gene sequence: CDR1 MNHNS, CDR2 SASEGT. This CDR3 comprises 14 residues. V was pared by 3 bases and J by 2 bases, with 9 bases between. As DNA, the CDR3 is TGTGCCAGCAGTGATGGACAACCCACAGATACGCAGTATTTT. It yields the protein CASSDGQPTDTQYF.

The chain combines TRBV30 with TRBJ2-7; TRBD1 is a possible D gene (5 bases). Germline lookup yields CDR1 GTSNPN and CDR2 SVGIG (reference sequence). This CDR3 is built from 14 residues. Trimming stripped 0 bases from V and 1 base from J, with 10 bases between. The CDR3 sequence is CAWSVHGQSYEQYF. CDR3 nucleotides: TGTGCCTGGAGTGTACACGGACAATCCTACGAGCAGTACTTC.